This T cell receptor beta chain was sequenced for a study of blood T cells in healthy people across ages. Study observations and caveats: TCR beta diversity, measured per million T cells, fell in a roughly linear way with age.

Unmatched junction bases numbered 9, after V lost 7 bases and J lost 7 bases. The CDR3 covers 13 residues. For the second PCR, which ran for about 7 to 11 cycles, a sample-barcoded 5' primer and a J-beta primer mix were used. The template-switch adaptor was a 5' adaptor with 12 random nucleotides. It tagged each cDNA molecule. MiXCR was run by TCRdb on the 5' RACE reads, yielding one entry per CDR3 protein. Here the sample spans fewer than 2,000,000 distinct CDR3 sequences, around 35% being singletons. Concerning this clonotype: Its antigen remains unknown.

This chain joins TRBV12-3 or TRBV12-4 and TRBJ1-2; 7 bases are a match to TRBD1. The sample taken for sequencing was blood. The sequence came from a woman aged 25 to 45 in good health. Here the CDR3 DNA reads TGTGCCAGCACCCCTCAGGGGGGGGTTGGCTACACCTTC. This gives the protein CASTPQGGVGYTF.